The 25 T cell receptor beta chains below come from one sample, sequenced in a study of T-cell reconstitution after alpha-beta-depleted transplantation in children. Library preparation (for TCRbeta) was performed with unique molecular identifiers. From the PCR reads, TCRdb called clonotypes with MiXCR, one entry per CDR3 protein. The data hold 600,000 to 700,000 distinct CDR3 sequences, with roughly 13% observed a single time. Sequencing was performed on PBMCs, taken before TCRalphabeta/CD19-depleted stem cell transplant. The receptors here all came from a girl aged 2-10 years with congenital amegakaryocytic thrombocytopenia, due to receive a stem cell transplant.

The DNA of the CDR3 is TGTGCTACGGCCCGTTCCTTGAGCACTGAAGCTTTCTTT. Translation gives CATARSLSTEAFF. V usage is TRBV7-8 and J usage is TRBJ1-1; D gene uncertain. Germline V lookup: CDR1 SGHVS, CDR2 FQNEAQ. The CDR3 has 13 amino acids.

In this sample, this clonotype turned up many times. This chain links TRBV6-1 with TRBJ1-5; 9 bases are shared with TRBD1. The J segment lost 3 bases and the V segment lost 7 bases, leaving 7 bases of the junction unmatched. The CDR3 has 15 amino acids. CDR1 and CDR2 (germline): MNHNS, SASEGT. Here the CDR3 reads CASTQGASFNQPQHF. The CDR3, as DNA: TGTGCCAGCACACAGGGGGCATCCTTCAATCAGCCCCAGCATTTT.

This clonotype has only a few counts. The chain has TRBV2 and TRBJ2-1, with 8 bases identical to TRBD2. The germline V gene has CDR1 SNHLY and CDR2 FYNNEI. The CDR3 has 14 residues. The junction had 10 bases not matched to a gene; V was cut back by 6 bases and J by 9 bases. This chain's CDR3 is CASREREPQPEQFF. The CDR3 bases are TGTGCCAGCAGAGAGCGGGAGCCGCAACCTGAGCAGTTCTTC. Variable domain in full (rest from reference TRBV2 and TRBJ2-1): EPEVTQTPSHQVTQMGQEVILRCVPISNHLYFYWYRQILGQKVEFLVSFYNNEISEKSEIFDDQFSVERPDGSNFTLKIRSTKLEDSAMYFCASREREPQPEQFFGPGTRLTVL.

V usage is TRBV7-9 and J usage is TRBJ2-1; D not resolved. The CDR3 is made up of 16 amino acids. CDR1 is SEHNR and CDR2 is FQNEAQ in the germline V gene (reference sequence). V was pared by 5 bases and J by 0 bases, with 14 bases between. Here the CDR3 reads CASSGGGGYSYNEQFF. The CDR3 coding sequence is TGTGCCAGCAGCGGTGGTGGCGGCTACTCCTACAATGAGCAGTTCTTC.

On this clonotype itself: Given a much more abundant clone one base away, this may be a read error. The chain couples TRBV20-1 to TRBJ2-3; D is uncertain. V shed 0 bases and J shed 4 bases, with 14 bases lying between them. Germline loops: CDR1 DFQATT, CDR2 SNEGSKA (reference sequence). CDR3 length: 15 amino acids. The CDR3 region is CSARDSSRTPDTQYF. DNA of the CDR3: TGCAGTGCTAGAGATAGTAGCAGGACCCCAGATACGCAGTATTTT.

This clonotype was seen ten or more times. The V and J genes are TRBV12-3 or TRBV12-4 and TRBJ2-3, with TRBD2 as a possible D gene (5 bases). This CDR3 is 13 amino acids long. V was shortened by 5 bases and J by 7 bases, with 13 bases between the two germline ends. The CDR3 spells CASSLGLFYTQYF. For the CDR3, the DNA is TGTGCCAGCAGTCTCGGACTGTTTTATACGCAGTATTTT.

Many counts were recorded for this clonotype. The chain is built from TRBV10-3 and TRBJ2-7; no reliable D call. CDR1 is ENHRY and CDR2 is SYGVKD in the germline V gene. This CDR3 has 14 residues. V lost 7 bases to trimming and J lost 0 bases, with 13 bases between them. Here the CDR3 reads CAITTDPSSYEQYF. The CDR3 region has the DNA TGTGCCATCACAACGGATCCGAGCTCCTACGAGCAGTACTTC.

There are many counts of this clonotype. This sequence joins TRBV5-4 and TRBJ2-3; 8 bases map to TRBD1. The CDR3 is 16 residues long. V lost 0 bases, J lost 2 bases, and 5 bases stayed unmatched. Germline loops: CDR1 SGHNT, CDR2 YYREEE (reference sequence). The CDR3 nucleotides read TGTGCCAGCAGCTTGGATTGGACAGGGACCACAGATACGCAGTATTTT. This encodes CASSLDWTGTTDTQYF.

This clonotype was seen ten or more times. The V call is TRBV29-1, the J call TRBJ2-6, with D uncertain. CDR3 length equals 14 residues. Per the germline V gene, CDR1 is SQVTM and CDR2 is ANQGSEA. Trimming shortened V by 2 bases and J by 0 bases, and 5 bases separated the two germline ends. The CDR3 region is CSVELSSGANVLTF. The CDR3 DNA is TGCAGCGTTGAACTGTCCTCTGGGGCCAACGTCCTGACTTTC.

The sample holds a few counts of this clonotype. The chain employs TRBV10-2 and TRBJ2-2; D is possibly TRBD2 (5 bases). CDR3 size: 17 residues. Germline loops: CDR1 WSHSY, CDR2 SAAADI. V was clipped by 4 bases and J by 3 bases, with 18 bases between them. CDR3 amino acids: CASSVTDPRGDTGELFF. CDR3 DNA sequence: TGCGCCAGCAGTGTTACGGACCCACGGGGAGACACCGGGGAGCTGTTTTTT.

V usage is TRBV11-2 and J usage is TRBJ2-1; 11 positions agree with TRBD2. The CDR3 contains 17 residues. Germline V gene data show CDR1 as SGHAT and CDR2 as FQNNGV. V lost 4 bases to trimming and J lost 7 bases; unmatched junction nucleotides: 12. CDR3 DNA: TGTGCCAGCAGCTGGGGAATAGCGGGAGGGGCCCGGAATGAGCAGTTCTTC. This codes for CASSWGIAGGARNEQFF.

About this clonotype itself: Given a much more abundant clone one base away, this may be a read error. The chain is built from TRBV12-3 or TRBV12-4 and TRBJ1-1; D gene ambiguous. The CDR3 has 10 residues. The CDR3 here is CVSSFSHFVF. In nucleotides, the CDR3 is TGTGTCAGCAGTTTTTCCCATTTTGTTTTT.

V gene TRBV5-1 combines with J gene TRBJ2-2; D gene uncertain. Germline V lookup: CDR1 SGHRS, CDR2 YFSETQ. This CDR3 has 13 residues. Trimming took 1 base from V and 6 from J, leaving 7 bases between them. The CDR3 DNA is TGCGCCAGCAGCTTGCTATTCCCCGGGGAGCTGTTTTTT. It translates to CASSLLFPGELFF.

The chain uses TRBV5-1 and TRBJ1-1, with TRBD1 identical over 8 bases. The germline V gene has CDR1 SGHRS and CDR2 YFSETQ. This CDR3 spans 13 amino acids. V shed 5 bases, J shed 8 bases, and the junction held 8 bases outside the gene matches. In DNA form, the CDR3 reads TGCGCCAGCAGGCGGGACAGGAGAGGGGAAGCTTTCTTT. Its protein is CASRRDRRGEAFF.

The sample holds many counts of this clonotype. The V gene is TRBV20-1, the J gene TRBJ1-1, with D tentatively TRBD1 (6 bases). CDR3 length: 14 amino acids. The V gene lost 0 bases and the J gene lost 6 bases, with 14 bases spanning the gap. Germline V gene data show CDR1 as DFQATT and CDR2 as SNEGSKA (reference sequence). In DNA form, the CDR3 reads TGCAGTGCTAGAGAAGCGTCCACAGGGCCTGAAGCTTTCTTT. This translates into CSAREASTGPEAFF.

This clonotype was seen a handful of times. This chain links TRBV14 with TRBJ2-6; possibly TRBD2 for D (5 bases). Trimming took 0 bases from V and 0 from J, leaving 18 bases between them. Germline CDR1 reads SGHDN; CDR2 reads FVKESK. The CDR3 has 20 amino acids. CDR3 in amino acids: CASSQDGPGLALSGANVLTF. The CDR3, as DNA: TGTGCCAGCAGCCAAGATGGTCCAGGACTCGCACTCTCTGGGGCCAACGTCCTGACTTTC.

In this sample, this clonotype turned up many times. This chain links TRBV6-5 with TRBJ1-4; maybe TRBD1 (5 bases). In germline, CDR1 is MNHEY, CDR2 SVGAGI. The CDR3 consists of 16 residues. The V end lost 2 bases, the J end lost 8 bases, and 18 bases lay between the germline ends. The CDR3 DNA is TGTGCCAGCAGTTACCTTCAAGGGGCATATGGGGAAAAACTGTTTTTT. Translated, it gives CASSYLQGAYGEKLFF.

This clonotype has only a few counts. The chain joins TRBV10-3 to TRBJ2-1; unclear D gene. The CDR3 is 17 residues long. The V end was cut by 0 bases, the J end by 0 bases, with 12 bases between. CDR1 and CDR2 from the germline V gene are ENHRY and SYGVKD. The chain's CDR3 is CAISESDFESSYNEQFF. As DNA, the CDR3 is TGTGCCATCAGTGAGTCTGATTTTGAGAGCTCCTACAATGAGCAGTTCTTC.

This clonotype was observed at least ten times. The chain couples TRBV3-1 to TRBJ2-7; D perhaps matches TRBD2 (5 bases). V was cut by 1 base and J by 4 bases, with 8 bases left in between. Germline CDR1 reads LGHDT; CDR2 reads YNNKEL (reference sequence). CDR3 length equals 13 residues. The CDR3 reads CASSQAGGYEQYF. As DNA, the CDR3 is TGTGCCAGCAGCCAAGCGGGCGGGTACGAGCAGTACTTC.

The CDR3 DNA reads TGTGCCAGCAGCTTAAGATTAGCGGGAGCATCAGATACGCAGTATTTT. Encoded protein: CASSLRLAGASDTQYF. V is TRBV11-2 and J is TRBJ2-3; 9 bases fit TRBD2. V lost 2 bases and J lost 4; bases outside the gene matches: 7. The CDR3 is 16 residues long. Germline lookup yields CDR1 SGHAT and CDR2 FQNNGV.

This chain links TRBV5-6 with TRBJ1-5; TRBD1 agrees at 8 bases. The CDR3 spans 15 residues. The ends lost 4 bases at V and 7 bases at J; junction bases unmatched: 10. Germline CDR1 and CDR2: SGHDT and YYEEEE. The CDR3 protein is CASSRIQGGRQPQHF. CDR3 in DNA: TGTGCCAGCAGCCGAATACAGGGGGGGAGGCAGCCCCAGCATTTT.

This CDR3 is CSARFPPPTVDTDTQYF. Here the CDR3 DNA reads TGCAGTGCTAGATTTCCCCCTCCGACAGTCGACACAGATACGCAGTATTTT. The chain recombines TRBV20-1 with TRBJ2-3, with D perhaps matching TRBD1 (5 bases). This CDR3 has 17 amino acids. V was clipped by 2 bases and J by 2 bases, with 20 bases between them. Germline values: CDR1 DFQATT, CDR2 SNEGSKA (reference sequence).

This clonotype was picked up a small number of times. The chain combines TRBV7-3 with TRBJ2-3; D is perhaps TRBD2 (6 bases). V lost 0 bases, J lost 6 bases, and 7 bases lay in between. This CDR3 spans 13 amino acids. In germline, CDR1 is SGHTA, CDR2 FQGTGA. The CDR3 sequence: CASSLTAGDTQYF. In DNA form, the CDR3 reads TGTGCCAGCAGCTTAACGGCGGGGGATACGCAGTATTTT.

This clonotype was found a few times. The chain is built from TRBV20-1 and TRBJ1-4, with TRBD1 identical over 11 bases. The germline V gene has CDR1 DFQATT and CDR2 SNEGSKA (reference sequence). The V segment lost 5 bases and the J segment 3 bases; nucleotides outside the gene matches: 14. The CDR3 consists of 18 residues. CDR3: CSAHAGQGGDLANEKLFF. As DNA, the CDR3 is TGCAGTGCTCATGCGGGACAGGGGGGTGATTTGGCTAATGAAAAACTGTTTTTT.

In DNA form, the CDR3 reads TGTGCCAGCAACGACCAGTCGGGACAGGGGACGGAGACCCAGTACTTC. Translation: CASNDQSGQGTETQYF. The V gene is TRBV12-3 or TRBV12-4, the J gene TRBJ2-5; 10 bases line up with TRBD1. The CDR3 runs 16 residues. V shed 7 bases and J 5 bases; nucleotides not matched to a gene: 13.